One sample yielded the 30 T cell receptor beta chains listed below, sequenced in a study of beta chain features in type 1 diabetes (dated by TCRdb to 2017 to 2018). Libraries came from the immunoSEQ multiplex PCR assay. The entire amount of isolated RNA was reverse transcribed using the High Capacity cDNA Reverse Transcription Kit, so the sequenced TCRB transcripts were expressed ones. This is the immuneACCESS table as TCRdb keeps it, with only in-frame sequences that have V and J called. A part of the clones is gone; compared with another copy, unresolved V genes explain less than half, and the rest is unexplained. The sample includes roughly 380,000 clones, with about 20% observed a single time. The ten largest clones represent about 0.044% of the sample. What was sequenced was naive CD4+ T cells from blood. Read against the paper, the sample's cell subset or site label means: true naive CD4+ T cells. The receptors were gathered from a woman younger than 30 in good health.

The chain combines TRBV7-9 with TRBJ2-1; 10 bases line up with TRBD2. Germline CDR1 and CDR2: SEHNR and FQNEAQ (reference sequence). V trimming: 5 bases; J trimming: 10 bases; junction bases outside the gene matches: 11. The CDR3 runs to 15 residues. The CDR3 is CASSPPGTSAKEQFF. The CDR3 DNA sequence: TGTGCCAGCAGCCCCCCCGGGACTAGCGCCAAAGAGCAGTTCTTC.

This clone turned up a few times. The chain couples TRBV6-5 to TRBJ2-7, with 9 nucleotides matching TRBD1. The CDR3 sequence is 15 residues long. V dropped 6 bases and J dropped 1; count of bases not matched to a gene: 7. Per the germline V gene, CDR1 is MNHEY and CDR2 is SVGAGI. The CDR3 bases are TGTGCCAGCAGCTCAGGGGGGACAGGGTCCTACGAGCAGTACTTC. It encodes CASSSGGTGSYEQYF.

The chain links TRBV5-1 to TRBJ2-1; 7 bases fit TRBD2. V was clipped by 7 bases and J by 8 bases; unmatched bases: 15. CDR1 is SGHRS, CDR2 YFSETQ, per germline. This CDR3 is built from 15 residues. CDR3 nucleotides: TGCGCCAGCTCCCCGGGCGGGAGAATTATCGATGAGCAGTTCTTC. Its translation is CASSPGGRIIDEQFF.

The chain is built from TRBV9 and TRBJ1-2; the match to TRBD1 covers 7 bases. Trimming at V came to 1 base and at J to 5 bases, leaving 8 bases not matched to a gene. CDR1 and CDR2 (germline): SGDLS, YYNGEE. The CDR3 is made up of 15 amino acids. CDR3 sequence: CASSVRQGEIYGYTF. The CDR3 DNA reads as TGTGCCAGCAGCGTAAGGCAGGGGGAGATATATGGCTACACCTTC. Full variable domain (remainder filled in from reference TRBV9 and TRBJ1-2): DSGVTQTPKHLITATGQRVTLRCSPRSGDLSVYWYQQSLDQGLQFLIQYYNGEERAKGNILERFSAQQFPDLHSELNLSSLELGDSALYFCASSVRQGEIYGYTFGSGTRLTVV.

The V gene is TRBV6-5, the J gene TRBJ1-1; 8 nucleotides line up with TRBD1. Germline CDR1 MNHEY, CDR2 SVGAGI. This CDR3 is built from 14 residues. V shed 6 bases, J shed 1 base, and the junction held 4 bases outside the gene matches. DNA of the CDR3: TGTGCCAGCAGGAGGACAGGGAGGAACACTGAAGCTTTCTTT. This translates into CASRRTGRNTEAFF.

This clone was observed a handful of times. This chain joins TRBV13 and TRBJ1-6; 9 bases line up with TRBD1. CDR3 length: 17 residues. V trimming: 1 base; J trimming: 10 bases; junction bases outside the gene matches: 11. CDR1 and CDR2 from the germline V gene are PRHDT and FYEKMQ (reference sequence). CDR3: CASSLAAGTGLVSPLHF. The DNA for the CDR3 is TGTGCCAGCAGCTTAGCCGCCGGGACAGGGTTAGTATCACCCCTCCACTTT.

This clone was observed a few times. The rearrangement joins TRBV7-8 to TRBJ2-1; tentatively, D is TRBD1 (6 bases). From germline, CDR1 is SGHVS and CDR2 FQNEAQ. This CDR3 is built from 14 residues. The V end was cut by 5 bases, the J end by 8 bases, with 16 bases between. CDR3 sequence reads: CASSLRTAGHEQFF. As DNA, the CDR3 is TGTGCCAGCAGCCTACGGACAGCTGGCCATGAGCAGTTCTTC.

In this sample, this clone turned up a few times. The CDR3 nucleotides read TGTGCCAGTAGTCGTGGGAGGGGGGAGCTGTTTTTT. Its translation: CASSRGRGELFF. This chain uses TRBV19 with TRBJ2-2, with a possible D match to TRBD2 (6 bases). V lost 5 bases, J lost 8 bases, and 9 bases lay in between. Germline CDR1 and CDR2: LNHDA and SQIVND (reference sequence). The CDR3 is 12 amino acids.

The chain uses TRBV5-1 and TRBJ2-5; no firm D call. Germline loops: CDR1 SGHRS, CDR2 YFSETQ. The CDR3 runs 14 residues. V dropped 6 bases and J dropped 4 bases, with 16 bases sitting between them. The CDR3 nucleotides read TGCGCCAGCACCCTTGCACCGAGAGGAGAGACCCAGTACTTC. This gives the protein CASTLAPRGETQYF.

This clone was observed a few times. The chain carries TRBV5-1 and TRBJ2-1; D not certain. This CDR3 is 15 amino acids long. V was pared by 0 bases and J by 5 bases, with 12 bases between. Germline V lookup: CDR1 SGHRS, CDR2 YFSETQ. The CDR3 DNA sequence: TGCGCCAGCAGCTTGGATCCTGGCAACAACAATGAGCAGTTCTTC. It is translated as CASSLDPGNNNEQFF.

The rearrangement joins TRBV30 to TRBJ1-2, with no clear D. The CDR3 runs 14 residues. CDR1 is GTSNPN and CDR2 is SVGIG in the germline V gene (reference sequence). V was pared by 4 bases and J by 4 bases, with 16 bases between. The CDR3 is CAWKSGAPSYGYTF. DNA of the CDR3: TGTGCCTGGAAATCTGGTGCCCCTAGCTATGGCTACACCTTC. Full variable domain (outside the CDR3, taken from reference TRBV30 and TRBJ1-2): SQTIHQWPATLVQPVGSPLSLECTVEGTSNPNLYWYRQAAGRGLQLLFYSVGIGQISSEVPQNLSASRPQDRQFILSSKKLLLSDSGFYLCAWKSGAPSYGYTFGSGTRLTVV.

This clone was seen only a few times. The chain carries TRBV19 and TRBJ1-5; 9 bases are shared with TRBD1. Trimming at V came to 5 bases and at J to 5 bases, leaving 7 bases not matched to a gene. The CDR3 is 15 residues long. Per germline, CDR1 LNHDA and CDR2 SQIVND (reference sequence). CDR3 residues: CASSPSTGGDQPQHF. The CDR3 bases are TGTGCCAGTAGTCCATCTACAGGGGGCGATCAGCCCCAGCATTTT.

The chain carries TRBV20-1 and TRBJ2-3; the D is unclear. Germline V gene data show CDR1 as DFQATT and CDR2 as SNEGSKA (reference sequence). V shed 3 bases and J shed 7 bases, with 8 bases lying between them. The CDR3 is 11 amino acids. CDR3 nucleotides: TGCAGTGCTAGTCCCGGGTATACGCAGTATTTT. Translated: CSASPGYTQYF.

The V call is TRBV4-3, the J call TRBJ1-1; unclear D gene. The CDR3 sequence is 17 residues long. CDR1 is LGHNA, CDR2 YSLEER, per germline. Between the trimmed V and J ends, which lost 4 bases and 1 base, there was a span of 19 bases. The CDR3 is CASSRGAGSIGNTEAFF. The CDR3 DNA sequence: TGCGCCAGCAGCCGAGGAGCGGGTAGCATAGGGAACACTGAAGCTTTCTTT.

The chain uses TRBV6-5 and TRBJ1-1, with D possibly TRBD1 on 6 matching bases. V lost 4 bases to trimming and J lost 1 base, with 13 bases between them. This CDR3 comprises 15 residues. Germline values: CDR1 MNHEY, CDR2 SVGAGI. DNA for the CDR3: TGTGCCAGCAGTTTTCCGGGGGGGGCGAACACTGAAGCTTTCTTT. Translation gives CASSFPGGANTEAFF.

V and J are TRBV19 and TRBJ2-7; 11 nucleotides align to TRBD1. The J segment lost 4 bases and the V segment lost 4 bases, leaving 3 bases of the junction unmatched. CDR1 and CDR2 from the germline V gene are LNHDA and SQIVND (reference sequence). This CDR3 region has 14 residues. Written as DNA, the CDR3 is TGTGCCAGTAGTAGAGGGGACAGGGGGTACGAGCAGTACTTC. This translates into CASSRGDRGYEQYF.

This sequence joins TRBV5-1 and TRBJ2-5, with 11 positions matching TRBD2. There are 14 residues in the CDR3. Germline trimming cut 4 bases from V and 5 bases from J; bases unmatched to any gene: 4. CDR1 SGHRS and CDR2 YFSETQ come from the germline V gene. The CDR3 nucleotides are TGCGCCAGCAGCCCTAGCGGGGGGATGGAGACCCAGTACTTC. It encodes CASSPSGGMETQYF.

This sequence joins TRBV10-2 and TRBJ1-4; 9 bases align to TRBD1. The germline V gene encodes CDR1 WSHSY and CDR2 SAAADI. The CDR3 covers 12 residues. V gave up 9 bases and J gave up 8 bases; unmatched junction bases: 4. The CDR3 here is CASTGQGEKLFF. In DNA form, the CDR3 reads TGCGCCAGTACGGGACAGGGCGAAAAACTGTTTTTT.

The rearrangement links TRBV7-9 to TRBJ2-7; 8 bases agree with TRBD1. The CDR3 extends over 15 amino acids. Germline lookup yields CDR1 SEHNR and CDR2 FQNEAQ (reference sequence). J lost 6 bases, V lost 2 bases, and 9 bases had no gene match. This CDR3 is CASSLQGQVPTEQYF. The CDR3 bases are TGTGCCAGCAGCTTACAGGGACAGGTCCCCACCGAGCAGTACTTC. Full variable domain (rest looked up from reference TRBV7-9 and TRBJ2-7): DTGVSQNPRHKITKRGQNVTFRCDPISEHNRLYWYRQTLGQGPEFLTYFQNEAQLEKSRLLSDRFSAERPKGSFSTLEIQRTEQGDSAMYLCASSLQGQVPTEQYFGPGTRLTVT.

This clone was counted only a few times. The chain combines TRBV4-3 with TRBJ2-7; 12 positions agree with TRBD1. Germline values: CDR1 LGHNA, CDR2 YSLEER. This CDR3 is built from 14 residues. J lost 4 bases, V lost 4 bases, and 2 bases had no gene match. CDR3 nucleotides: TGCGCCAGCAGCCTGGGACAGGGGGCATACGAGCAGTACTTC. Its protein product is CASSLGQGAYEQYF.

The chain couples TRBV11-2 to TRBJ2-1, with TRBD2 matching 12 bases. Germline assignment: CDR1 SGHAT and CDR2 FQNNGV. Trimming removed 3 bases from V and 4 bases from J; junction bases left unmatched: 1. The CDR3 covers 15 residues. CDR3 coding DNA: TGTGCCAGCAGCTTGACTAGCGGGAGTTACAATGAGCAGTTCTTC. Residues: CASSLTSGSYNEQFF.

The table lists this clone with a few counts. The chain employs TRBV14 and TRBJ2-3; D might be TRBD2 (6 bases). Germline V gene lookup returns CDR1 SGHDN and CDR2 FVKESK. This CDR3 is built from 14 residues. The germline V and J ends were trimmed by 4 bases and 4 bases, with 12 bases remaining between them. The CDR3 DNA follows: TGTGCCAGCAGCCGAGAGGGGAGGCCAGATACGCAGTATTTT. Translated: CASSREGRPDTQYF.

This clone was recorded a few times. The chain couples TRBV27 to TRBJ2-2; 7 bases map to TRBD2. The CDR3 extends over 15 amino acids. CDR1 is MNHEY, CDR2 SMNVEV, per germline (reference sequence). Unmatched junction bases numbered 7, after V lost 2 bases and J lost 7 bases. CDR3 nucleotides: TGTGCCAGCAGTTTACCAGCGGGATACTTCGGGGAGCTGTTTTTT. Translation gives CASSLPAGYFGELFF.

In the case of this clone: This CDR3 fails to terminate in the conserved phenylalanine or tryptophan, so it likely reflects a read error. The DNA is left out, because the CDR3 cannot be placed on it with certainty; the CDR3 is given as TCRdb lists it. The chain is built from TRBV29-1 and TRBJ1-6. Germline V gives CDR1 SQVTM, CDR2 ANQGSEA. The CDR3 adds up to 8 amino acids, both ends counted. CDR3 sequence reads: CSVDRIVI.

The CDR3 is CASSLQTASTDTQYF. CDR3 sequence (DNA): TGTGCCAGCAGCTTACAGACAGCTAGCACAGATACGCAGTATTTT. The rearrangement uses TRBV7-9 and TRBJ2-3; weak D call: TRBD1 (5 bases). V shed 2 bases and J shed 0 bases, with 9 bases lying between them. Germline CDR1 and CDR2: SEHNR and FQNEAQ (reference sequence). The CDR3 spans 15 residues.

The chain joins TRBV11-3 to TRBJ1-2; 7 nucleotides align to TRBD1. This CDR3 is built from 14 residues. The germline V gene has CDR1 SGHNT and CDR2 YENEEA. V was pared by 4 bases and J by 4 bases, with 6 bases of the junction left unmatched. CDR3 nucleotides: TGTGCCAGCAGCTGGACAGGCGCTCGCTATGGCTACACCTTC. Its protein product is CASSWTGARYGYTF.

The gene calls are TRBV7-9 and TRBJ2-1; D might be TRBD1 (6 bases). This CDR3 region has 13 residues. V was pared by 3 bases and J by 6 bases, with 9 bases between. Germline CDR1 and CDR2: SEHNR and FQNEAQ (reference sequence). In nucleotides, the CDR3 is TGTGCCAGCAGCTTCAACAGGGTCAATGAGCAGTTCTTC. It translates to CASSFNRVNEQFF.

Only a few counts were recorded for this clone. The chain joins TRBV7-6 to TRBJ2-5; no definite D call. The V and J ends lost 2 bases and 5 bases respectively, with 6 bases between them. CDR3 length equals 12 residues. Germline V gives CDR1 SGHVS, CDR2 FNYEAQ. The CDR3 loop is CASSLLRETQYF. The CDR3 region has the DNA TGTGCCAGCAGCTTACTCCGGGAGACCCAGTACTTC.

This clone came up a few times. The chain recombines TRBV6-6 with TRBJ1-2; 9 bases are shared with TRBD1. This CDR3 is 13 amino acids long. In germline, CDR1 is MNHNY, CDR2 SVGAGI (reference sequence). J was trimmed by 5 bases and V by 8 bases; bases with no gene match: 6. The CDR3 region has the DNA TGTGCCAGCCTGCCGGGACAGGGATATGGCTACACCTTC. The encoded protein is CASLPGQGYGYTF.

This clone was observed a few times. The V call is TRBV4-1, the J call TRBJ1-5, with D possibly TRBD1 on 6 matching bases. Trimming shortened V by 5 bases and J by 2 bases, and 13 bases separated the two germline ends. Germline CDR1 is MGHRA and CDR2 is YSYEKL. The CDR3 loop spans 15 amino acids. The CDR3 region has the DNA TGCGCCAGCAGCTCTACAGGGCTTCGCAATCAGCCCCAGCATTTT. As protein: CASSSTGLRNQPQHF.